This T cell receptor beta chain comes out of a study of blood T cell repertoires in COVID-19. The germline V gene has CDR1 KGHSH and CDR2 LQKENI. The ends lost 3 bases at V and 0 bases at J; junction bases unmatched: 12. The CDR3 has 20 amino acids. TCRdb's table, derived via immunoSEQ multiplex PCR, lists solely in-frame clones and lacks some. The sample lists approximately 210,000 clones; 80% were seen once. The sequence derives from a young man with acute COVID-19. Sequenced sample: PBMCs or T cells enriched from blood (not recorded which). The chain recombines TRBV18 with TRBJ1-6; 9 bases match TRBD1. The CDR3 DNA reads TGTGCCAGCTCACCCGAATTTACCGGGACAGGGAGCTCCTATAATTCACCCCTCCACTTT. This gives the protein CASSPEFTGTGSSYNSPLHF.